Listed below are T cell receptor beta chains from one sample, sequenced in a study of shared clonotypes between healthy human individuals. Using immunoSEQ multiplex PCR, the repertoire was profiled, and TCRdb retains in-frame clones only, with some absent. Of more than 2,000,000 clones listed, just over 90% are singletons. Sequenced sample: naive CD4+ T cells sorted from blood. Receptors originate from a young man in good health. The CDR3 runs from the conserved cysteine through the conserved F or W. D genes are given only for firm matches.

j_gene,d_gene,v_gene,CDR3aa
TRBJ2-7,-,TRBV18,CASSPPRLTYEQYF
TRBJ2-5,-,TRBV6-1,CASSWGADTKETQYF
TRBJ2-2,-,TRBV19,CASSILLTGELFF
TRBJ2-5,-,TRBV5-4,CASSWKETQYF
TRBJ1-4,-,TRBV28,CASSLGGSEKLFF
TRBJ2-5,-,TRBV29-1,CSLVSTGETQYF
TRBJ1-1,-,TRBV5-1,CASSPRAERTEAFF
TRBJ1-2,TRBD1,TRBV5-1,CASSFLTGTEYGYTF
TRBJ2-1,-,TRBV11-3,CASSPRGGEFNEQFF
TRBJ2-5,-,TRBV5-1,CASSNIRGQETQYF
TRBJ1-4,TRBD1,TRBV4-1,CASSQGQGFNEKLFF
TRBJ2-5,-,TRBV7-2,CASSPRLEETQYF
TRBJ2-7,-,TRBV28,CATSGRHEQYF
TRBJ2-5,TRBD2,TRBV9,CASSAGTSGRAETQYF
TRBJ2-3,-,TRBV6-5,CASSSDWSADTQYF
TRBJ1-1,TRBD1,TRBV10-2,CASSVQGGNTEAFF
TRBJ1-1,-,TRBV29-1,CSVEEARSEAFF
TRBJ1-1,TRBD1,TRBV7-9,CASSLVDRGKAEAFF
TRBJ2-2,-,TRBV6-5,CASTRRGELTGELFF
TRBJ2-1,-,TRBV7-2,CASSSGVLVVKAEQFF
TRBJ1-3,-,TRBV6-1,CASSVSGNTIYF
TRBJ2-7,TRBD1,TRBV27,CASSLLGTGGYEQYF
TRBJ2-7,-,TRBV5-6,CASSFTGTLGEQYF
TRBJ1-5,-,TRBV12-5,CASGLVIKMGGQSNQPQHF
TRBJ2-7,TRBD1,TRBV9,CASSVQDRVQEQYF
TRBJ1-5,TRBD1,TRBV19,CASTGTAKYQPQHF
TRBJ1-2,TRBD1,TRBV5-6,CASSMGQGDGYTF
TRBJ2-2,-,TRBV11-3,CASSFRGTNTGELFF
TRBJ2-2,-,TRBV15,CATSRDQYTGELFF
TRBJ2-7,-,TRBV25-1,CASSEVQTYEQYF
TRBJ2-5,TRBD1,TRBV7-9,CASILGTGGVETQYF
TRBJ1-1,-,TRBV10-3,CAISPDRKNTEAFF
TRBJ2-4,-,TRBV6-5,CASSPQGQPGNIQYF
TRBJ2-1,-,TRBV9,CASSVGRTYNEQFF
TRBJ2-1,TRBD1,TRBV11-2,CASTLDRGSYNEQFF
TRBJ1-1,-,TRBV25-1,CASSPWGAVNTEAFF
TRBJ1-6,-,TRBV10-2,CASSAGANSPLHF
TRBJ2-4,TRBD1,TRBV5-1,CASSMNPGQKNIQYF
TRBJ2-7,-,TRBV21-1,CASSKCGRGYEQYF
TRBJ2-7,TRBD2,TRBV4-3,CASSLGLAVGEQYF
TRBJ1-5,TRBD1,TRBV4-1,CASSLQGSNQPQHF